This is a list of T cell receptor beta chains from one sample in a study of T cells after yellow fever vaccination. Via MiXCR, TCRdb re-called the 5' RACE reads, giving one row per CDR3 protein. The sample lists 300,000 to 350,000 distinct CDR3 sequences, about 4% seen once, with roughly 24% in the top ten. The sample in question was PBMCs, obtained 5 days after the yellow fever booster vaccination. All receptors come from a man younger than 30 who received the YFV17D yellow fever vaccine. Both conserved end residues are part of each CDR3. D genes are given only for firm matches. Part of the rows lack a size; the others show once, few, many or a class for expanded clones.

D gene	J gene	V gene	clone size	CDR3 DNA	CDR3 protein
TRBD1	TRBJ1-1	TRBV20-1	-	TGCAGTGCTAGAGAATATCGGGACAGTGAAGCTTTCTTT	CSAREYRDSEAFF
-	TRBJ1-6	TRBV5-5	-	TGTGCCAGCAGCAACAGGGTGGCGGGGAATTCACCCCTCCACTTT	CASSNRVAGNSPLHF
TRBD1	TRBJ2-1	TRBV11-2	-	TGTGCCAGCAGCACCGGACAGGGGATCCATGAGCAGTTCTTC	CASSTGQGIHEQFF
-	TRBJ1-2	TRBV7-2	many	TGTGCCAGCAGCCCAGACACGAACTATGGCTACACCTTC	CASSPDTNYGYTF
-	TRBJ1-5	TRBV27	few	TGTGCCAGCAGTTTACGGGCTGGCCCAGGGAATCAGCCCCAGCATTTT	CASSLRAGPGNQPQHF
TRBD1	TRBJ2-3	TRBV20-1	many	TGCAGTGCTACCGGGACAGGAACCACAGATACGCAGTATTTT	CSATGTGTTDTQYF
-	TRBJ1-4	TRBV7-9	many	TGTGCCAGCAGAAACCGGGAGAAGACTAATGAAAAACTGTTTTTT	CASRNREKTNEKLFF
-	TRBJ2-3	TRBV5-1	many	TGCGCCAGCAGCCACGACGGTAGCACAGATACGCAGTATTTT	CASSHDGSTDTQYF
TRBD1	TRBJ1-1	TRBV20-1	-	TGCAGTGTCGGGGGACAGGGGAACACTGAAGCTTTCTTT	CSVGGQGNTEAFF
TRBD2	TRBJ2-3	TRBV4-3	-	TGCGCCAGCAGCCAGACCCCCCCTAGCGGGGGAGTCCCAGATACGCAGTATTTT	CASSQTPPSGGVPDTQYF
TRBD1	TRBJ1-6	TRBV3-1	few	TGTGCCTCCAGGGGACAGGGATCCTCACCCCTCCACTTT	CASRGQGSSPLHF
TRBD1	TRBJ2-3	TRBV7-2	many	TGTGCCAGCAGCTTAGGAGGGGGCTTAGATACGCAGTATTTT	CASSLGGGLDTQYF
-	TRBJ1-5	TRBV2	-	TGTGCCAGCAGTGAAGCCTGGGGGCGGGCCCAGCATTTT	CASSEAWGRAQHF
TRBD2	TRBJ2-1	TRBV7-6	-	TGTGCCAGCAGCTTGTCGACTAGCGGGGTCGAGCAGTTCTTC	CASSLSTSGVEQFF
-	TRBJ2-5	TRBV4-3	many	TGCGCCAGCAGCCAAGATAATCGAGGCAGGGAAGAGACCCAGTACTTC	CASSQDNRGREETQYF
-	TRBJ2-1	TRBV6-5	few	TGTGCCAGCAGTTACGGCCAGGGCACCGGGAGTGAGCAGTTCTTC	CASSYGQGTGSEQFF